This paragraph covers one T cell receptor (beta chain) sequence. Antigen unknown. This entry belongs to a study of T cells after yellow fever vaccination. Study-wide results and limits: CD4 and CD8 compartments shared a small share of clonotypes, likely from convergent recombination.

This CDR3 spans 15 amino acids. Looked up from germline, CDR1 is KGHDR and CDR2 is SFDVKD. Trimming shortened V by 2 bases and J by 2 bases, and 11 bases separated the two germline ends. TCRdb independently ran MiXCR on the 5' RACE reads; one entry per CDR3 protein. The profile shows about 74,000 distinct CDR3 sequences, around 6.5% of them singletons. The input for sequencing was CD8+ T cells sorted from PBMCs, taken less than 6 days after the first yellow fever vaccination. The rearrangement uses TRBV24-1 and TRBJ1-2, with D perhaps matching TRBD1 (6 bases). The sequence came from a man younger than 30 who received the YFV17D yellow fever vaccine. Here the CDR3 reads CATSDSRTVNYGYTF. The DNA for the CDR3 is TGTGCCACCAGTGATTCCCGGACAGTGAACTATGGCTACACCTTC.